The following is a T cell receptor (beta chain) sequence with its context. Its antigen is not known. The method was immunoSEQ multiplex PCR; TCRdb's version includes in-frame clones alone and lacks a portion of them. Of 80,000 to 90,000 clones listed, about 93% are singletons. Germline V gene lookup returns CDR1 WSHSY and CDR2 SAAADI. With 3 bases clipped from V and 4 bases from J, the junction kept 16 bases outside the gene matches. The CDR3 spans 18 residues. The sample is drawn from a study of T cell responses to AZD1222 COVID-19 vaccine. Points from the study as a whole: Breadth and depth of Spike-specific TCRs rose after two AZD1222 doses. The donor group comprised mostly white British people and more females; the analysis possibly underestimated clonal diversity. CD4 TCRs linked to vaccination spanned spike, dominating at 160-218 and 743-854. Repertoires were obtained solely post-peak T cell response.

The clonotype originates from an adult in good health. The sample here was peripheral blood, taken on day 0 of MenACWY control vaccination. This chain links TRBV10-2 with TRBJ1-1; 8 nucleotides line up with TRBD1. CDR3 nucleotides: TGCGCCAGCAGTGATAATACCGGGACAGGATTTCTGGGCACTGAAGCTTTCTTT. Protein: CASSDNTGTGFLGTEAFF.